These 31 T cell receptor beta chains share one sample of origin, sequenced in a study of control samples from healthy donors and cancer patients. Profiled with immunoSEQ multiplex PCR; TCRdb holds only in-frame clones, not every one. The sample contains about 150,000 clones, 92% of which appear only once. Specimen: blood. Receptors were obtained from a woman in her twenties or thirties in good health.

The chain joins TRBV21-1 to TRBJ2-2; the table's D call of TRBD2 was not tested on the DNA. TRBV21-1 is listed as a pseudogene. This CDR3 is 15 amino acids long. The CDR3 DNA sequence: TGTGCCAGCAGCAAGACTAGTAGGGACACCGGGGAGCTGTTTTTT. Translating gives CASSKTSRDTGELFF.

This chain connects TRBV11-1 to TRBJ2-5, with 13 bases matching TRBD2. Germline V lookup: CDR1 SGHAT, CDR2 FQDESV (reference sequence). V shed 1 base, J shed 4 bases, and the junction held 3 bases outside the gene matches. The CDR3 has 16 residues. CDR3 coding DNA: TGTGCCAGCAGCTTAGGGACTAGCGGGAGTGTAGAGACCCAGTACTTC. It codes for CASSLGTSGSVETQYF.

This chain joins TRBV6-2 or TRBV6-3 and TRBJ2-7; TRBD2 might be the D (5 bases). The CDR3 runs 14 residues. V lost 3 bases and J lost 0, with 9 bases in between. Germline assignment: CDR1 MNHEY and CDR2 SVGEGT. CDR3 coding DNA: TGTGCCAGCAGTTATGCAGCGGCCTCCTACGAGCAGTACTTC. Protein sequence: CASSYAAASYEQYF.

The chain has TRBV7-9 and TRBJ2-7; perhaps TRBD2 as D (6 bases). The CDR3 loop spans 16 amino acids. V lost 1 base and J lost 2, with 15 bases in between. CDR1 and CDR2 (germline): SEHNR, FQNEAQ (reference sequence). The CDR3 nucleotides are TGTGCCAGCAGCTTAGGGAGGGCAGGGTTCGCCTACGAGCAGTACTTC. Translation: CASSLGRAGFAYEQYF.

The gene calls are TRBV4-1 and TRBJ2-2; 8 nucleotides match TRBD2. Unmatched junction bases numbered 12, after V lost 1 base and J lost 5 bases. This CDR3 is built from 18 residues. The V gene's germline CDR1 is MGHRA and CDR2 YSYEKL. The CDR3 spells CASSQVFVSGRRTGELFF. CDR3 sequence (DNA): TGCGCCAGCAGCCAAGTATTCGTGAGCGGGAGAAGAACCGGGGAGCTGTTTTTT.

J is TRBJ1-5 and V is TRBV9; D is uncertain. CDR3 size: 15 residues. Germline CDR1 reads SGDLS; CDR2 reads YYNGEE. Deletions cut 3 bases from V and 1 base from J, with 11 bases between. The CDR3 DNA reads as TGTGCCAGCAGCGGATTCTTTAAGAGCAATCAGCCCCAGCATTTT. Encoded protein: CASSGFFKSNQPQHF.

The chain has TRBV15 and TRBJ2-4; TRBD1 agrees at 7 bases. This CDR3 spans 14 amino acids. With 3 bases clipped from V and 12 bases from J, the junction kept 11 bases outside the gene matches. Per germline, CDR1 LNHNV and CDR2 YYDKDF (reference sequence). CDR3: CATSSGTALAHQYF. CDR3 nucleotide sequence: TGTGCCACCAGCAGCGGGACAGCCCTGGCTCATCAGTACTTC.

The rearrangement joins TRBV24-1 to TRBJ1-1, with no clear D. The CDR3 spans 13 residues. Germline V CDR1 and CDR2: KGHDR, SFDVKD. V lost 0 bases, J lost 5 bases, and 6 bases lay in between. CDR3 residues: CATSDLGGTEAFF. For the CDR3, the DNA is TGTGCCACCAGTGATTTGGGCGGGACTGAAGCTTTCTTT.

This sequence joins TRBV24-1 and TRBJ2-1, with D unresolved. CDR3 length equals 11 residues. The ends were cut back, 6 bases at V and 6 bases at J, with 5 bases in the middle. Per germline, CDR1 KGHDR and CDR2 SFDVKD. This chain's CDR3 is CATSYLNEQFF. In nucleotides, the CDR3 is TGTGCCACCAGTTACCTCAATGAGCAGTTCTTC.

The V gene is TRBV28, the J gene TRBJ2-7, with 8 bases identical to TRBD2. The CDR3 has 17 residues. Germline V gene data show CDR1 as MDHEN and CDR2 as SYDVKM. J lost 7 bases, V lost 5 bases, and 19 bases had no gene match. CDR3 DNA: TGTGCCAGCAGTCCCGATCTAGGGACGGAGCGGGGGTTGGAGCAGTACTTC. Its translation: CASSPDLGTERGLEQYF.

The chain has TRBV29-1 and TRBJ2-2, with D hard to call. The CDR3 loop spans 14 amino acids. Between the trimmed V and J ends, which lost 6 bases and 3 bases, there was a span of 14 bases. Germline V gene data show CDR1 as SQVTM and CDR2 as ANQGSEA. CDR3 nucleotides: TGCAGCGTACAAAGACCGGGCGACACCGGGGAGCTGTTTTTT. Translation: CSVQRPGDTGELFF.

The rearrangement joins TRBV9 to TRBJ2-1, with D possibly TRBD1 on 6 matching bases. Germline V gene sequence: CDR1 SGDLS, CDR2 YYNGEE. CDR3 length: 17 residues. V lost 3 bases and J 1 base, leaving 17 bases between the germline ends. CDR3 bases: TGTGCCAGCAGCGCCACAACTGGCGGACAGTCCTACAATGAGCAGTTCTTC. Amino acid sequence: CASSATTGGQSYNEQFF.

V gene TRBV15 combines with J gene TRBJ1-6; 8 bases line up with TRBD1. Trimming at V came to 0 bases and at J to 10 bases, leaving 17 bases not matched to a gene. Germline V lookup: CDR1 LNHNV, CDR2 YYDKDF (reference sequence). The CDR3 has 19 amino acids. The CDR3 spells CATSRDGGRATGVTSPLHF. DNA for the CDR3: TGTGCCACCAGCAGAGATGGGGGTAGGGCGACAGGGGTAACCTCACCCCTCCACTTT.

V usage is TRBV11-2 and J usage is TRBJ1-1; D not resolved. This CDR3 is 12 amino acids long. V lost 0 bases and J 8 bases, leaving 7 bases between the germline ends. CDR1 and CDR2 from the germline V gene are SGHAT and FQNNGV. CDR3 protein: CASSLDWEEAFF. As DNA, the CDR3 is TGTGCCAGCAGCTTAGATTGGGAAGAAGCTTTCTTT.

This rearrangement joins TRBV28 to TRBJ2-1; TRBD2 matches at 10 bases. Per germline, CDR1 MDHEN and CDR2 SYDVKM. The CDR3 length is 15 residues. V lost 6 bases and J lost 1; bases outside the gene matches: 3. CDR3 in amino acids: CASRPSGSSYNEQFF. Here the CDR3 DNA reads TGTGCCAGCAGACCTAGCGGGAGTTCCTACAATGAGCAGTTCTTC.

The count of this clone is one. The chain carries TRBV4-1 and TRBJ2-3; TRBD2 matches 13 bases. V was clipped by 1 base and J by 2 bases; unmatched bases: 3. The CDR3 extends over 17 amino acids. Germline lookup yields CDR1 MGHRA and CDR2 YSYEKL. The CDR3 protein is CASSQVGTSGNTDTQYF. In DNA, the CDR3 is TGCGCCAGCAGCCAAGTTGGGACTAGCGGGAACACAGATACGCAGTATTTT.

The chain is built from TRBV9 and TRBJ1-1; D gene uncertain. Germline V gene data show CDR1 as SGDLS and CDR2 as YYNGEE. V was trimmed by 0 bases and J by 1 base, leaving 7 bases between them. The CDR3 has 14 residues. CDR3 coding DNA: TGTGCCAGCAGCGTAGGGAACGAGAACACTGAAGCTTTCTTT. Encoded protein: CASSVGNENTEAFF.

The sample holds one count of this clone. V gene TRBV11-3 combines with J gene TRBJ2-1, with 7 nucleotides matching TRBD2. This CDR3 is 15 amino acids long. The junction had 5 bases not matched to a gene; V was cut back by 1 base and J by 5 bases. CDR1 SGHNT and CDR2 YENEEA come from the germline V gene. The CDR3 DNA reads as TGTGCCAGCAGCTTAGGGGGGGGGACTCACAATGAGCAGTTCTTC. Its translation is CASSLGGGTHNEQFF.

This chain links TRBV15 with TRBJ1-1, with D perhaps TRBD1 (6 bases). V was clipped by 1 base and J by 0 bases, with 12 bases between them. The length of the CDR3 is 16 residues. The germline V gene has CDR1 LNHNV and CDR2 YYDKDF (reference sequence). In DNA form, the CDR3 reads TGTGCCACCAGCAGAGGCACAGGGCCGATGAACACTGAAGCTTTCTTT. It encodes CATSRGTGPMNTEAFF.

This chain joins TRBV5-1 and TRBJ2-1; D uncertain. V gave up 5 bases and J gave up 2 bases, with 8 bases separating them. Germline V gene sequence: CDR1 SGHRS, CDR2 YFSETQ. There are 13 residues in the CDR3. CDR3 coding DNA: TGCGCCAGCAGTACGAGCCCCTACAATGAGCAGTTCTTC. Protein sequence: CASSTSPYNEQFF.

The chain recombines TRBV24-1 with TRBJ2-1; D gene ambiguous. The CDR3 has 13 residues. Germline-derived CDR1 and CDR2 are KGHDR and SFDVKD. Trimming left V 2 bases short and J 9 bases short, with 10 bases between. The CDR3 loop reads CATSDYSWGEQFF. In DNA, the CDR3 is TGTGCCACCAGTGATTACAGCTGGGGTGAGCAGTTCTTC.

This rearrangement joins TRBV19 to TRBJ1-5; D is unresolved. Germline V gene sequence: CDR1 LNHDA, CDR2 SQIVND (reference sequence). Trimming shortened V by 2 bases and J by 7 bases, and 15 bases separated the two germline ends. The CDR3 contains 15 residues. CDR3 bases: TGTGCCAGTAGTATAAGGTATATCTCAGGACAGCCCCAGCATTTT. Its protein product is CASSIRYISGQPQHF.

This sequence joins TRBV19 and TRBJ2-1; no definite D call. Germline-derived CDR1 and CDR2 are LNHDA and SQIVND (reference sequence). The CDR3 runs to 11 residues. CDR3 sequence: CASSGLDEQFF. In nucleotides, the CDR3 is TGTGCTTCCTCGGGCCTCGATGAGCAGTTCTTC.

The rearrangement joins TRBV12-5 to TRBJ1-1; 9 bases fit TRBD1. V lost 4 bases to trimming and J lost 0 bases; unmatched junction nucleotides: 6. This CDR3 contains 16 residues. Germline CDR1 reads LGHNT; CDR2 reads FRNRAP. DNA of the CDR3: TGTGCTAGTGGTTGGAACGACAGGGGGATGAACACTGAAGCTTTCTTT. It yields the protein CASGWNDRGMNTEAFF.

The chain recombines TRBV7-2 with TRBJ2-7; no definite D call. There are 13 residues in the CDR3. The V end was cut by 0 bases, the J end by 3 bases, with 6 bases between. Germline V gene sequence: CDR1 SGHTA, CDR2 FQGNSA. The CDR3 nucleotides are TGTGCCAGCAGCTTAGCGCTCGGCTACGAGCAGTACTTC. As protein: CASSLALGYEQYF.

Only one count was recorded for this clone. The DNA of the CDR3 is TGTGCCAGCAGCTTGACCCCGCCCGGGACAGCTAACTATGGCTACACCTTC. It codes for CASSLTPPGTANYGYTF. The chain has TRBV5-5 and TRBJ1-2; 7 bases line up with TRBD1. The CDR3 is 17 residues long. From germline, CDR1 is SGHKS and CDR2 YYEKEE (reference sequence). Losses at the gene ends were 1 base for V and 0 bases for J; bases not matched to a gene: 9.

The chain employs TRBV12-3 or TRBV12-4 and TRBJ2-1; 9 bases align to TRBD2. Unmatched junction bases numbered 4, after V lost 5 bases and J lost 8 bases. CDR3 size: 13 residues. This CDR3 reads CASSGPSGDEQFF. As DNA, the CDR3 is TGTGCCAGCAGTGGCCCTAGCGGGGATGAGCAGTTCTTC.

This chain uses TRBV5-1 with TRBJ2-3; 8 nucleotides align to TRBD2. The V and J ends lost 5 bases and 3 bases, in that order; junction bases with no gene match: 8. CDR3 length: 15 amino acids. CDR1 and CDR2 (germline): SGHRS, YFSETQ. The CDR3 DNA is TGCGCCAGCAGGACCGGGACTAGTGCGACAGATACGCAGTATTTT. Its protein is CASRTGTSATDTQYF.

This rearrangement joins TRBV5-1 to TRBJ2-7; 9 nucleotides match TRBD2. This CDR3 region has 16 residues. V dropped 4 bases and J dropped 0; count of bases not matched to a gene: 8. Germline CDR1 and CDR2: SGHRS and YFSETQ. The CDR3 is CASSASSGKSSYEQYF. The CDR3 DNA reads TGCGCCAGCAGCGCTTCTAGCGGGAAGAGCTCCTACGAGCAGTACTTC.

The rearrangement links TRBV4-1 to TRBJ2-1; TRBD2 agrees at 7 bases. CDR1 and CDR2 (germline): MGHRA, YSYEKL. Unmatched junction bases numbered 7, after V lost 4 bases and J lost 7 bases. The CDR3 spans 14 residues. The CDR3 reads CASSPGLVSNEQFF. CDR3 nucleotides: TGCGCCAGCAGCCCTGGACTAGTGAGTAATGAGCAGTTCTTC.

The chain uses TRBV10-3 and TRBJ2-2, with 8 positions matching TRBD2. The germline CDR1 and CDR2 sequences are ENHRY and SYGVKD. This CDR3 has 14 residues. The junction had 2 bases not matched to a gene; V was cut back by 6 bases and J by 2 bases. The CDR3 region has the DNA TGTGCCATCAGGGGACTAGAAAACACCGGGGAGCTGTTTTTT. Translation gives CAIRGLENTGELFF.